The source of this T cell receptor (beta chain) is a study of cytomegalovirus exposure and HLA in healthy donors. This clone was found once. This CDR3 is also generated by other DNA sequences in the sample. PCR used 60 Vbeta primers and 13 Jbeta primers. The table came from immunoSEQ multiplex PCR; TCRdb's copy has only in-frame clones and leaves some out. The sample shows 100,000 to 150,000 clones, more than 70% of them seen only once. The specimen sequenced was PBMCs. The sequence was collected from a woman between 50 and 59 years old in good health and CMV-seropositive.

CDR3 amino acids: CSARAGYGYTF. CDR3 nucleotide sequence: TGCAGTGCTAGAGCGGGCTATGGCTACACCTTC. The chain has TRBV20-1 and TRBJ1-2; no definite D call. Germline CDR1 and CDR2: DFQATT and SNEGSKA (reference sequence). The CDR3 is 11 amino acids. V shed 1 base and J shed 4 bases, with 4 bases lying between them.